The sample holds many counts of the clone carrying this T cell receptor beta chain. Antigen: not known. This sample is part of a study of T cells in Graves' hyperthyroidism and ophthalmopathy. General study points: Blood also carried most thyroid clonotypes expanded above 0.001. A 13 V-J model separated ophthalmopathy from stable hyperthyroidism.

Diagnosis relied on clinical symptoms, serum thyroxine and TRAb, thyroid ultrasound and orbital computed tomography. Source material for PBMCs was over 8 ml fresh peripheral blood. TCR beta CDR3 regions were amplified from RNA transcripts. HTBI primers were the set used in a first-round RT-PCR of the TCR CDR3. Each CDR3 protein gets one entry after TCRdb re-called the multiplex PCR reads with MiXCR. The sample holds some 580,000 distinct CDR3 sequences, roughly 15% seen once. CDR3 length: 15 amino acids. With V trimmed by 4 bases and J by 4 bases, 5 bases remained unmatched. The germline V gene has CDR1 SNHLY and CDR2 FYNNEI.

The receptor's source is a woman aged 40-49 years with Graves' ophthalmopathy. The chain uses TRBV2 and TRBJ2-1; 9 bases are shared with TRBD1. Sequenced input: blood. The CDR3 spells CASSVTGGPYNEQFF. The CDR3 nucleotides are TGTGCCAGCAGTGTGACAGGGGGACCGTACAATGAGCAGTTCTTC. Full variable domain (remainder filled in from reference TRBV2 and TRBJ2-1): EPEVTQTPSHQVTQMGQEVILRCVPISNHLYFYWYRQILGQKVEFLVSFYNNEISEKSEIFDDQFSVERPDGSNFTLKIRSTKLEDSAMYFCASSVTGGPYNEQFFGPGTRLTVL.